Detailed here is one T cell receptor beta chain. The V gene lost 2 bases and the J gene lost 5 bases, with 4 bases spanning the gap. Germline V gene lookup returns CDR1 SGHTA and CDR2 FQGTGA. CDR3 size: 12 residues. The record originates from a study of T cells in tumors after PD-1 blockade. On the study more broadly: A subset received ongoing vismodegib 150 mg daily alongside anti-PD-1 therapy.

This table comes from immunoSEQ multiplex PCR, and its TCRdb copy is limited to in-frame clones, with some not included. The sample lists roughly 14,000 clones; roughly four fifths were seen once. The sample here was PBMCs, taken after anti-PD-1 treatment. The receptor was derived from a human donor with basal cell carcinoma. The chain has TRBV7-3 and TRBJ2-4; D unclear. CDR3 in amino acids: CASSLEENIQYF. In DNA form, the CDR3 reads TGTGCCAGCAGCTTAGAGGAAAACATTCAGTACTTC.